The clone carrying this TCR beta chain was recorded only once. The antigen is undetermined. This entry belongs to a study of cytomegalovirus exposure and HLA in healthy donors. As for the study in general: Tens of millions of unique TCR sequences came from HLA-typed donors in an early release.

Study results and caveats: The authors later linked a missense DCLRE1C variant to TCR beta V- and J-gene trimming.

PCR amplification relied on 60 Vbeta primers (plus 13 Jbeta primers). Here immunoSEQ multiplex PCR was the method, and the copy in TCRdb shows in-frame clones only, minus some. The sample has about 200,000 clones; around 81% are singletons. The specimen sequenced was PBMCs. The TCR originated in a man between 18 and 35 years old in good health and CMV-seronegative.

The CDR3 reads CASSPPQLAISYEQYF. The CDR3 coding sequence is TGTGCCAGCAGCCCACCACAGCTAGCCATCTCCTACGAGCAGTACTTC. The V call is TRBV5-6, the J call TRBJ2-5; possibly TRBD2 for D (5 bases). The better agreement between TRBJ2-7 and the DNA end casts doubt on the J call. The germline V gene encodes CDR1 SGHDT and CDR2 YYEEEE. The CDR3 loop spans 16 amino acids.